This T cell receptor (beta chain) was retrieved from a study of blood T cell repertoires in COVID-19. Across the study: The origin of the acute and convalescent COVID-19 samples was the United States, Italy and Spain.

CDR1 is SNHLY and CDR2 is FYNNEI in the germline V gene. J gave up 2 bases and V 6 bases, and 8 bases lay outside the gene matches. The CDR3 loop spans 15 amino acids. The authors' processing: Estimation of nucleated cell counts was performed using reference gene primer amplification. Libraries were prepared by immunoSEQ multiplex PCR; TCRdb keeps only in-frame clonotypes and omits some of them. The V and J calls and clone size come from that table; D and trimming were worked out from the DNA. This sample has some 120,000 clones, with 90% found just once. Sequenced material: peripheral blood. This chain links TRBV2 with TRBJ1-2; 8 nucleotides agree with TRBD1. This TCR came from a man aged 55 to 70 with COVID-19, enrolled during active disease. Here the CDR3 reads CASSPGTGINYGYTF. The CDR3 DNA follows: TGTGCCAGCAGCCCCGGGACAGGCATCAACTATGGCTACACCTTC.